This T cell receptor beta chain was sequenced during a study of Ad26.COV2.S vaccination and SARS-CoV-2 variants. The data were produced by immunoSEQ multiplex PCR, yet TCRdb's version contains in-frame clones alone and is incomplete. The data hold about 350,000 clones, with about 91% observed a single time. CDR3 size: 13 residues. Germline trimming cut 5 bases from V and 5 bases from J; bases unmatched to any gene: 5. CDR1 SGHVS and CDR2 FNYEAQ come from the germline V gene. The sequenced sample was peripheral blood, obtained after recovery from COVID-19. The TCR originated in a human donor who had recovered from COVID-19. The chain links TRBV7-6 to TRBJ1-1, with 7 bases lining up with TRBD1. The CDR3 sequence is CASSIGTATEAFF. The CDR3 nucleotides read TGTGCCAGCAGCATAGGGACAGCGACTGAAGCTTTCTTT. The full variable domain, rest sourced from reference TRBV7-6 and TRBJ1-1, is GAGVSQSPRYKVTKRGQDVALRCDPISGHVSLYWYRQALGQGPEFLTYFNYEAQQDKSGLPNDRFSAERPEGSISTLTIQRTEQRDSAMYRCASSIGTATEAFFGQGTRLTVV.